A selection of T cell receptor beta chains follows, all from one sample in a study of radiation and T cells in renal cell carcinoma. The repertoire was sequenced with immunoSEQ multiplex PCR; TCRdb's copy has only in-frame clones and lacks some. The sample carries about 140,000 clones, over 80% recorded once. Sample: blood, taken from a patient whose treatment included radiotherapy and nephrectomy. The origin of the receptors is a woman between 45 and 65 years old with renal cell carcinoma. The CDR3 runs from the conserved cysteine through the conserved F or W.

J: TRBJ1-4
V: TRBV5-1
CDR3: CASSFRDSNEKLFF

J: TRBJ1-1
V: TRBV11-2
CDR3: CASSYGTANTEAFF

J: TRBJ1-1
V: TRBV29-1
CDR3: CSVGQSGAFF

J: TRBJ1-2
V: TRBV6-5
CDR3: CASGQGSQPTF

J: TRBJ2-1
V: TRBV27
CDR3: CASSLRDAYNEQFF

J: TRBJ2-1
V: TRBV5-1
CDR3: CASSLNRPDNEQFF

J: TRBJ1-5
V: TRBV5-6
CDR3: CASSVRRNQPQHF

J: TRBJ2-3
V: TRBV18
CDR3: CASSPPREKTDTQYF

J: TRBJ1-6
V: TRBV6-5
CDR3: CASRRSSYNSPLHF

J: TRBJ2-2
V: TRBV10-1
CDR3: CASSRGGTGELFF

J: TRBJ2-1
V: TRBV20-1
CDR3: CSARFYNEQFF

J: TRBJ2-7
V: TRBV27
CDR3: CASSQRTGPYEQYF

J: TRBJ2-3
V: TRBV5-5
CDR3: CASSLRTGTDTQYF

J: TRBJ1-5
V: TRBV2
CDR3: CARAAGGNNQPQHF

J: TRBJ2-3
V: TRBV5-1
CDR3: CASSLEEGSDTQYF

J: TRBJ2-7
V: TRBV6-5
CDR3: CASSYKAPSYEQYF

J: TRBJ1-2
V: TRBV5-4
CDR3: CASSPVPWFLGGYTF

J: TRBJ2-7
V: TRBV6-6
CDR3: CASSYWGDEQYF

J: TRBJ2-7
V: TRBV28
CDR3: CASSISAGRFEQYF

J: TRBJ1-5
V: TRBV5-8
CDR3: CASSFQGRNQPQHF

J: TRBJ2-7
V: TRBV7-6
CDR3: CASSPQLTSYEQYF

J: TRBJ1-1
V: TRBV5-8
CDR3: CASSWGEGVGEAFF

J: TRBJ1-2
V: TRBV29-1
CDR3: CSVEVRGGGYTF

J: TRBJ1-2
V: TRBV4-2
CDR3: CASSQDANYGYTF

J: TRBJ1-2
V: TRBV28
CDR3: CAIGPYGYTF

J: TRBJ1-1
V: TRBV29-1
CDR3: CSVEMEQNTEAFF

J: TRBJ2-7
V: TRBV6-6
CDR3: CASRPWDTDYEQYF

J: TRBJ2-5
V: TRBV7-9
CDR3: CASSFPTRQETQYF

J: TRBJ2-5
V: TRBV9
CDR3: CASSPSGVGGETQYF

J: TRBJ1-1
V: TRBV7-2
CDR3: CASSLSIGSNTEAFF

J: TRBJ1-1
V: TRBV7-2
CDR3: CASGLYRGRDTEAFF